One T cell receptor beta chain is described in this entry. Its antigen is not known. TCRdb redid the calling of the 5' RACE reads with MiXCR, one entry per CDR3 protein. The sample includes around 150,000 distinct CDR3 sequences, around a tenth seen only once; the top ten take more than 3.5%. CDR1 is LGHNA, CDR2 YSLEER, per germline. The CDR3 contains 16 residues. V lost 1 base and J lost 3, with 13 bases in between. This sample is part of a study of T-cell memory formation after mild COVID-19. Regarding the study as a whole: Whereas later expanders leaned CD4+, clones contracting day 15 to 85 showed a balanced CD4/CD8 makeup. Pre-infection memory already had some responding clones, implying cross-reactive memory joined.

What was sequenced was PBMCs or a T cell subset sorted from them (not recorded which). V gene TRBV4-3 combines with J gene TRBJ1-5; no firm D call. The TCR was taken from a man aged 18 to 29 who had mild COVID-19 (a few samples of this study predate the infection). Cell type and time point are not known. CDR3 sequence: CASSQGLRSDNQPQHF. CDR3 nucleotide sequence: TGCGCCAGCAGCCAAGGACTCAGGTCCGACAATCAGCCCCAGCATTTT.